The 3 T cell receptor beta chains below come from one sample, sequenced in a study of T cell responses to AZD1222 COVID-19 vaccine (dated by TCRdb to the early 2020s). Libraries came from the immunoSEQ multiplex PCR assay. As stored in TCRdb, this immuneACCESS dataset retains in-frame rearrangements with V and J assigned. A fraction of the clones does not appear; measured against another copy, unresolved V genes explain less than half of the discrepancy, and the remainder lacks a known reason. Here the sample has 150,000 to 200,000 clones; 85% to 95% occur a single time. The ten largest make up about 1% of the sample. The time point label, as the study defines it: about 28 days (+/-7) after the second vaccine dose. According to the study, the label for this sample's treatment or condition signals: meningococcal conjugate vaccine given as trial control. Sequencing used peripheral blood, obtained 28 days after the second dose of the MenACWY control vaccine. These receptors were obtained from an adult who received the MenACWY meningococcal vaccine as a control.

The V gene is TRBV21-1, the J gene TRBJ1-1. TRBV21-1 is deemed a pseudogene. The CDR3 is made up of 14 amino acids. As DNA, the CDR3 is TGTGCCAGCAGCCGGGCCATACACAACACTGAAGCTTTCTTT. This translates into CASSRAIHNTEAFF.

This chain joins TRBV3-1 (or the pseudogene TRBV3-2) and TRBJ1-1, with TRBD1 matching 10 bases. Trimming took 1 base from V and 3 from J; bases not matched to a gene: 2. The length of the CDR3 is 15 residues. In germline, CDR1 is LGHDT, CDR2 YNNKEL (reference sequence). Written as DNA, the CDR3 is TGTGCCAGCAGCCAAGGGACAGGGGGGGACACTGAAGCTTTCTTT. Translating it yields CASSQGTGGDTEAFF.

The chain uses TRBV24-1 and TRBJ2-1; D unresolved. V was cut by 1 base and J by 7 bases, with 7 bases left in between. Germline CDR1 KGHDR, CDR2 SFDVKD. The CDR3 spans 13 residues. The CDR3 loop reads CATSDFRSNEQFF. CDR3 in DNA: TGTGCCACCAGTGATTTCCGGTCTAATGAGCAGTTCTTC.